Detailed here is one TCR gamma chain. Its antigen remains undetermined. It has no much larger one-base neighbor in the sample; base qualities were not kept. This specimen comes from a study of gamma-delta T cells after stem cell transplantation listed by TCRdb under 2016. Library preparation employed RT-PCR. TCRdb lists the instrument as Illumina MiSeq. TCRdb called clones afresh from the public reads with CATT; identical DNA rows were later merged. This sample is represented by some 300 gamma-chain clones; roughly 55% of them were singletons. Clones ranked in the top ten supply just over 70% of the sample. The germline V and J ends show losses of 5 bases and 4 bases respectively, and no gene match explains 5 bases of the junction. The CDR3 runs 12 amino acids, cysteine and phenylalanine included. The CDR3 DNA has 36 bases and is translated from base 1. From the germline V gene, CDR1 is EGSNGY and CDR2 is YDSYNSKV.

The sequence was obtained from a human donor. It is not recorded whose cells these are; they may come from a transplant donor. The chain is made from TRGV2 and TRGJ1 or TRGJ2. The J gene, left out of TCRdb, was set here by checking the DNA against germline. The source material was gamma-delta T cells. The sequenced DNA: TGTGCCACCTGGGGTCCCTATTATAAGAAACTCTTT. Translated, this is CATWGPYYKKLF.